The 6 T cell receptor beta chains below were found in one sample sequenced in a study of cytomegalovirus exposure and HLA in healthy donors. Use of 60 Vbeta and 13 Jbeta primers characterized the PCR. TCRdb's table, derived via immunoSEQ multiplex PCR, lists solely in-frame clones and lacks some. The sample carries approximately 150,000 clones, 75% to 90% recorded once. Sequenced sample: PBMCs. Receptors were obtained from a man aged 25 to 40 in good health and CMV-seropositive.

The CDR3, as DNA: TGCGCCAGCAGCTTGAGGGCAGGGGAACTCTCCTACAATGAGCAGTTCTTC. As protein: CASSLRAGELSYNEQFF. The V gene is TRBV5-1, the J gene TRBJ2-1; maybe TRBD1 (6 bases). Germline V gives CDR1 SGHRS, CDR2 YFSETQ. This CDR3 spans 17 amino acids. V was trimmed by 1 base and J by 0 bases, leaving 14 bases between them.

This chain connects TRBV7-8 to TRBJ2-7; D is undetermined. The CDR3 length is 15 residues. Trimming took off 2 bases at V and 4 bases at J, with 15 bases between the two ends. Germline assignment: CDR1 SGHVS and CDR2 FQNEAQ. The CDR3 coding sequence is TGTGCCAGCAGCTTAAGAACAGCAAATATTTACGAGCAGTACTTC. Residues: CASSLRTANIYEQYF.

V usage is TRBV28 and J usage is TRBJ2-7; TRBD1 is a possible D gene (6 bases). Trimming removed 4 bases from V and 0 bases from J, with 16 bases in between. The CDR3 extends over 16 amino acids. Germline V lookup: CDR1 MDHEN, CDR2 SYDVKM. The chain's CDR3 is CASSSPGRGVSYEQYF. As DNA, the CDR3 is TGTGCCAGCAGTTCCCCCGGCAGGGGAGTCTCCTACGAGCAGTACTTC.

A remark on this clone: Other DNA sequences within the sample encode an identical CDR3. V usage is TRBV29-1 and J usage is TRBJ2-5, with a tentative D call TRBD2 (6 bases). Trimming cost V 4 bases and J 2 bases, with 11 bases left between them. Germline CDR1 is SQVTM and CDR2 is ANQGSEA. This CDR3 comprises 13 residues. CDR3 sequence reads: CSVAGGDQETQYF. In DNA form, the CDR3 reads TGCAGCGTTGCAGGAGGGGATCAAGAGACCCAGTACTTC.

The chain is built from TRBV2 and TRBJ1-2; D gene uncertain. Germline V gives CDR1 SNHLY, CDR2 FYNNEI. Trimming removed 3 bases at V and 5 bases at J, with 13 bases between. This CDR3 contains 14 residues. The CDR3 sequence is CASSEGRRTYGYTF. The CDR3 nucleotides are TGTGCCAGCAGTGAGGGCAGAAGAACTTATGGCTACACCTTC.

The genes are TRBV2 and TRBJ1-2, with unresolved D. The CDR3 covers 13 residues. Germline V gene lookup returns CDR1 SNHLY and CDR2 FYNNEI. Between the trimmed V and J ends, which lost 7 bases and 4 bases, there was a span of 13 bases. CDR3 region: CASTVPPGYGYTF. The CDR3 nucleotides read TGTGCCAGCACGGTCCCGCCTGGCTATGGCTACACCTTC.